The 20 T cell receptor beta chains given below trace back to one sample, sequenced in a study of cytomegalovirus exposure and HLA in healthy donors (dated by TCRdb to between 2016 and 2019). The library came from the immunoSEQ multiplex PCR assay. The multiplex PCR relied on a mix of 60 forward primers for TCR Vbeta segments and 13 reverse primers for TCR Jbeta segments. TCRdb holds this immuneACCESS table with in-frame rearrangements only. Some clones are missing; in checked studies, unresolved V genes explain under half, and the rest has no known cause. Across this sample there are approximately 82,000 clones, with about 9.5% seen only once. The top ten clones comprise around 24% of the sample. Sequenced input: PBMCs. The origin of the receptors is a man in his sixties in good health and CMV-seropositive.

This clone occurred a few times. V and J are TRBV10-2 and TRBJ2-1, with D unclear. Germline V gene lookup returns CDR1 WSHSY and CDR2 SAAADI. This CDR3 is built from 17 residues. The V and J ends lost 0 bases and 0 bases respectively, with 12 bases between them. The CDR3 DNA reads as TGCGCCAGCAGTGAGTCGGGCAGGTCGAGCTCCTACAATGAGCAGTTCTTC. Protein sequence: CASSESGRSSSYNEQFF.

The chain combines TRBV9 with TRBJ2-7; the match to TRBD1 covers 8 bases. Germline V gene lookup returns CDR1 SGDLS and CDR2 YYNGEE. With V trimmed by 4 bases and J by 2 bases, 2 bases remained unmatched. The CDR3 length is 13 residues. The CDR3 loop reads CASSPGGPYEQYF. The CDR3 bases are TGTGCCAGCAGCCCAGGGGGCCCCTACGAGCAGTACTTC.

This clone was detected a few times. The V call is TRBV19, the J call TRBJ2-3, with 8 bases fitting TRBD2. The germline CDR1 and CDR2 sequences are LNHDA and SQIVND (reference sequence). J was trimmed by 2 bases and V by 9 bases; bases with no gene match: 13. The CDR3 sequence is 16 residues long. The CDR3 region has the DNA TGTGCCAGCCGGGGCTTGGCGGGAGGTGTCACAGATACGCAGTATTTT. It codes for CASRGLAGGVTDTQYF.

The V gene is TRBV6-1, the J gene TRBJ2-7; 7 nucleotides align to TRBD2. Trimming at V came to 1 base and at J to 6 bases, leaving 6 bases not matched to a gene. This CDR3 has 14 amino acids. The V gene's germline CDR1 is MNHNS and CDR2 SASEGT. The CDR3 DNA reads as TGTGCCAGCAGTGAAGAGTGGCGGGGGAGCGAGCAGTACGTC. Encoded protein: CASSEEWRGSEQYV.

This clone appeared a few times. The rearrangement uses TRBV9 and TRBJ1-6, with 8 positions matching TRBD1. Germline assignment: CDR1 SGDLS and CDR2 YYNGEE. The CDR3 runs 17 residues. Trimming removed 0 bases from V and 2 bases from J; junction bases left unmatched: 4. The CDR3 loop reads CASSVEQGGAYNSPLHF. CDR3 DNA: TGTGCCAGCAGCGTAGAACAGGGGGGTGCCTATAATTCACCCCTCCACTTT.

The V gene is TRBV7-3, the J gene TRBJ2-5, with TRBD2 matching over 9 bases. CDR1 and CDR2 (germline): SGHTA, FQGTGA. The CDR3 consists of 17 residues. V lost 5 bases and J lost 3; bases outside the gene matches: 13. CDR3 amino acids: CASSQGPAGGRKETQYF. CDR3 DNA sequence: TGTGCCAGCAGCCAGGGTCCAGCGGGAGGTCGAAAAGAGACCCAGTACTTC. The variable domain in full, completed from reference TRBV7-3 and TRBJ2-5, reads GAGVSQTPSNKVTEKGKYVELRCDPISGHTALYWYRQSLGQGPEFLIYFQGTGAADDSGLPNDRFFAVRPEGSVSTLKIQRTERGDSAVYLCASSQGPAGGRKETQYFGPGTRLLVL.

This rearrangement joins TRBV9 to TRBJ2-3; 14 nucleotides agree with TRBD2. The trim removed 0 bases at V and 1 base at J, leaving 7 bases unmatched. CDR1 SGDLS and CDR2 YYNGEE come from the germline V gene. The CDR3 extends over 19 amino acids. In nucleotides, the CDR3 is TGTGCCAGCAGCGTAGTCGGGACTAGCGGGAGTCTCGGCACAGATACGCAGTATTTT. It is translated as CASSVVGTSGSLGTDTQYF.

This clone was counted only a few times. DNA for the CDR3: TGTGCCAGCACCCGACAGGCTGGTGGAAACACCATATATTTT. Amino acid sequence: CASTRQAGGNTIYF. This rearrangement joins TRBV28 to TRBJ1-3; weak D call: TRBD1 (6 bases). Germline V lookup: CDR1 MDHEN, CDR2 SYDVKM. The CDR3 is made up of 14 amino acids. With 7 bases removed from V and 3 bases from J, the gap between germline ends came to 13 bases.

This clone was picked up a small number of times. This sequence joins TRBV6-1 and TRBJ1-1; TRBD1 matches at 8 bases. Germline V gene lookup returns CDR1 MNHNS and CDR2 SASEGT. Germline trimming cut 6 bases from V and 3 bases from J; bases unmatched to any gene: 6. The CDR3 sequence is 14 residues long. The CDR3 spells CASRSGQGDTEAFF. CDR3 sequence (DNA): TGTGCCAGCAGGTCCGGACAGGGAGACACTGAAGCTTTCTTT.

This clone was found a few times. This chain connects TRBV29-1 to TRBJ2-7, with 13 positions matching TRBD2. CDR1 is SQVTM, CDR2 ANQGSEA, per germline. The CDR3 is 14 amino acids. J lost 4 bases, V lost 5 bases, and 5 bases had no gene match. The CDR3 bases are TGCAGCGTTAGGACTAGCGGGAGAGGGTACGAGCAGTACTTC. Amino acid sequence: CSVRTSGRGYEQYF.

The rearrangement uses TRBV28 and TRBJ2-7; 8 bases are shared with TRBD2. The trim removed 7 bases at V and 4 bases at J, leaving 12 bases unmatched. Germline V gene sequence: CDR1 MDHEN, CDR2 SYDVKM. The CDR3 consists of 15 residues. In nucleotides, the CDR3 is TGTGCCAGCACCCCGGGAGGGACTTCTGCTTACGAGCAGTACTTC. Translating it yields CASTPGGTSAYEQYF.

This clone has only a few counts. The chain couples TRBV30 to TRBJ1-6; unclear D gene. There are 16 residues in the CDR3. The germline V gene has CDR1 GTSNPN and CDR2 SVGIG (reference sequence). V gave up 4 bases and J gave up 0 bases, with 13 bases separating them. CDR3 nucleotide sequence: TGTGCCTGGACCCTGGACGGGAGCTCCTATAATTCACCCCTCCACTTT. Amino acids: CAWTLDGSSYNSPLHF.

There are a few counts of this clone. The chain uses TRBV28 and TRBJ2-3, with 7 bases identical to TRBD1. J lost 2 bases, V lost 5 bases, and 7 bases had no gene match. Germline loops: CDR1 MDHEN, CDR2 SYDVKM. The CDR3 runs to 15 residues. This CDR3 is CASSLDREITDTQYF. CDR3 nucleotide sequence: TGTGCCAGCAGTCTCGACAGGGAGATCACAGATACGCAGTATTTT.

This clone was recorded a few times. The chain is built from TRBV9 and TRBJ2-1; TRBD1 matches at 9 bases. The J segment lost 5 bases and the V segment lost 3 bases, leaving 6 bases of the junction unmatched. The germline V gene has CDR1 SGDLS and CDR2 YYNGEE. The CDR3 spans 15 residues. The DNA for the CDR3 is TGTGCCAGCAGCGCCGGGACAGGGCCTAACAATGAGCAGTTCTTC. Its protein is CASSAGTGPNNEQFF.

The CDR3 loop reads CASSAGQYYEQYF. The CDR3, as DNA: TGTGCCAGCAGTGCGGGACAGTACTACGAGCAGTACTTC. This rearrangement joins TRBV27 to TRBJ2-7, with D possibly matching TRBD1 (7 bases). The V and J ends lost 5 bases and 3 bases respectively, with 11 bases between them. The CDR3 is 13 amino acids. CDR1 is MNHEY and CDR2 is SMNVEV in the germline V gene (reference sequence).

This clone occurred a few times. The chain combines TRBV18 with TRBJ2-7; D is undetermined. The CDR3 totals 14 residues. The V gene's germline CDR1 is KGHSH and CDR2 LQKENI. The V and J ends lost 5 bases and 0 bases respectively, with 11 bases between them. The CDR3 loop reads CASSTSPDSYEQYV. As DNA, the CDR3 is TGTGCCAGCTCAACCTCGCCTGACTCCTACGAGCAGTACGTC.

This clone showed up just a few times. The chain carries TRBV2 and TRBJ1-2; 7 positions match TRBD1. The CDR3 has 13 amino acids. Trimming cost V 8 bases and J 5 bases; bases outside gene matches: 8. The germline CDR1 and CDR2 sequences are SNHLY and FYNNEI. The CDR3 DNA is TGTGCCAGCCTTGGGGACAGTCTTTATGGCTACACCTTC. Amino acid sequence: CASLGDSLYGYTF.

The chain recombines TRBV7-9 with TRBJ2-3; 7 bases are a match to TRBD1. The V gene's germline CDR1 is SEHNR and CDR2 FQNEAQ (reference sequence). Trimming took 8 bases from V and 2 from J; bases not matched to a gene: 10. The CDR3 length is 15 residues. This chain's CDR3 is CASPFPGQPTDTQYF. The DNA of the CDR3 is TGTGCCAGCCCCTTTCCGGGACAGCCCACAGATACGCAGTATTTT.

This clone was seen more than once but under ten times. The V gene is TRBV10-2, the J gene TRBJ1-5, with D perhaps TRBD1 (5 bases). From germline, CDR1 is WSHSY and CDR2 SAAADI. The ends were cut back, 10 bases at V and 3 bases at J, with 13 bases in the middle. The CDR3 spans 13 residues. The CDR3 loop is CATSGTVNQPQHF. The DNA of the CDR3 is TGCGCCACCTCGGGGACTGTCAATCAGCCCCAGCATTTT.

This clone was picked up a small number of times. The rearrangement links TRBV27 to TRBJ1-2; TRBD1 aligns across 8 bases. Germline assignment: CDR1 MNHEY and CDR2 SMNVEV (reference sequence). The CDR3 is 14 amino acids. V was pared by 5 bases and J by 3 bases, with 5 bases of the junction left unmatched. The CDR3 region has the DNA TGTGCCAGCAGTCCGACAGGGGTGGACTATGGCTACACCTTC. Amino acid sequence: CASSPTGVDYGYTF.